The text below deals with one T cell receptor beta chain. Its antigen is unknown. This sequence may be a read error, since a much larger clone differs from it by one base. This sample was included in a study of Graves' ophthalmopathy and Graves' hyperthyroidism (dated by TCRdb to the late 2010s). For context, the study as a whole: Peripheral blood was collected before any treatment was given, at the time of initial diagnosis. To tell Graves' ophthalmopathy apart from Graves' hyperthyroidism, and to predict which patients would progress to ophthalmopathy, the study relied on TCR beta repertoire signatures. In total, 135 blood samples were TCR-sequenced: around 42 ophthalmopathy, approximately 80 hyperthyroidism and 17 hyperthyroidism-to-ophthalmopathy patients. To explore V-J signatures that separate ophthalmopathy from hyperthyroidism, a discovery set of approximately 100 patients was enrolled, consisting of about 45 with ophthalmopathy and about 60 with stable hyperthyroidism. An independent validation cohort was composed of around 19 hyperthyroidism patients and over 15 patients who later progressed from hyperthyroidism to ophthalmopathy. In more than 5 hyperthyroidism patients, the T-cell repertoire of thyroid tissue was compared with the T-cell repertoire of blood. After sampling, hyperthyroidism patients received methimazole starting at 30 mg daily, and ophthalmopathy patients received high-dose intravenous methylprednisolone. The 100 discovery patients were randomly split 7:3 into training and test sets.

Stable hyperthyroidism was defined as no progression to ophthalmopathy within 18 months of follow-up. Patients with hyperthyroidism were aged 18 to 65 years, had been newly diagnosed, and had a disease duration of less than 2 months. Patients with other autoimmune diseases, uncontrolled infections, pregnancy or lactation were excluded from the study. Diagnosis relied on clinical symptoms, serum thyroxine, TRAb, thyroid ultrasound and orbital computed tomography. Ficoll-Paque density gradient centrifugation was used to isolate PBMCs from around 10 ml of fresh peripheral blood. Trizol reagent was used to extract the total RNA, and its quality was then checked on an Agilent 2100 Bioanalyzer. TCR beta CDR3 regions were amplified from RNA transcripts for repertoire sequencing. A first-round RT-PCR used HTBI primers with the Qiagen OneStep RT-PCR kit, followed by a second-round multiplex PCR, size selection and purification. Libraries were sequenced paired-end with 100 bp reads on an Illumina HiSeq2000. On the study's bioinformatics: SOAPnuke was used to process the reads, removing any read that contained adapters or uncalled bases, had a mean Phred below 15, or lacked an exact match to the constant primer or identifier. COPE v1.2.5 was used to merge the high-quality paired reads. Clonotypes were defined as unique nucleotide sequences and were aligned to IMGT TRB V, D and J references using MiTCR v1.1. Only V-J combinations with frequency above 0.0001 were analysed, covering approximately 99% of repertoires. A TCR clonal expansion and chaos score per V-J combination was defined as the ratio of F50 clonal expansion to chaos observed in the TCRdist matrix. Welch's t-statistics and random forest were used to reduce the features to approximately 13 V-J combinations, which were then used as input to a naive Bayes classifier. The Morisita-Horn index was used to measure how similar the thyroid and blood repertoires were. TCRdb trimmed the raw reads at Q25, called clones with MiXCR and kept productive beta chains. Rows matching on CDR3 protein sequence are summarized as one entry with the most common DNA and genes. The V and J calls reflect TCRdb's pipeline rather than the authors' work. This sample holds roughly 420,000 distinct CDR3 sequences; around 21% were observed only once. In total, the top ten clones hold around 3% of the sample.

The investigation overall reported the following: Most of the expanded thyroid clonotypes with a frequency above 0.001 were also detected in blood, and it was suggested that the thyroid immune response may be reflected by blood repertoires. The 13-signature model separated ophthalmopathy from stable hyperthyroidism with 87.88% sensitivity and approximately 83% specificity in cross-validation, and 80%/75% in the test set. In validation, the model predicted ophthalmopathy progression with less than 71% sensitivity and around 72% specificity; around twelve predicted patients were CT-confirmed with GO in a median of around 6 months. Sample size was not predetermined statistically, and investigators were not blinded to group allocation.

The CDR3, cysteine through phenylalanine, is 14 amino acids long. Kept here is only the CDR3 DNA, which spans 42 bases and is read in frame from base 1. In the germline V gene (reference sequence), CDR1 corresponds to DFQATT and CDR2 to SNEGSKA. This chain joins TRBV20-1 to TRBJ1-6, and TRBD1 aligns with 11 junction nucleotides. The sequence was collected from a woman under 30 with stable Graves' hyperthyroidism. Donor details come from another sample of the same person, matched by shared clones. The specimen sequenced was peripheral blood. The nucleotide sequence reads TGCAGTGCTAGCCGAGGACAGGGGGCTTCACTCCTCCACTTT. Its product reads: CSASRGQGASLLHF.